This record covers a single T cell receptor beta chain. The antigen remains undetermined. V lost 5 bases and J lost 5; bases outside the gene matches: 8. The CDR3 is 14 amino acids. CDR1 is MNHEY and CDR2 is SMNVEV in the germline V gene (reference sequence). This entry comes from a study of T cell responses to AZD1222 COVID-19 vaccine. Findings and caveats of the study: Repertoires were obtained only post-peak T cell response.

Clones were sequenced by immunoSEQ multiplex PCR, and TCRdb holds only the in-frame ones, with some missing. The repertoire holds about 120,000 clones, 85% to 95% seen once, with under 3.5% in the top ten. The V gene is TRBV27, the J gene TRBJ2-7; 8 bases map to TRBD1. Sequences were derived from peripheral blood, sampled on day 0 of AZD1222 vaccination. The TCR originated in an adult in good health. The CDR3 nucleotides are TGTGCCAGCAGTACCCGCGACAGGGGCCACGAGCAGTACTTC. Translation: CASSTRDRGHEQYF.